The T cell receptor (beta chain) described here comes from a study of shared clonotypes between healthy human individuals. As for the study in general: The study used three CD4 naive, three CD4 memory, two CD8 naive and one CD8 memory plate per donor. Whole-study findings and limits: Naive CD4 clonotypes overlapped across a handful of donors at about 5.2%.

V trimming: 8 bases; J trimming: 0 bases; junction bases outside the gene matches: 4. The CDR3 has 15 amino acids. Per the germline V gene, CDR1 is KGHSH and CDR2 is LQKENI. As for this clone: Its antigen is still unknown.

Each of the donors was a healthy adult who was HIV-negative and had not had a recent acute infection or vaccination. Genomic DNA of each subset was evenly split across several immunoSEQ plates. Produced via immunoSEQ multiplex PCR; TCRdb's table is partial and in-frame only. The sample has 800,000 to 1,200,000 clones, about 84% seen once. Sequencing was performed on memory CD4+ T cells from PBMCs. Subset meaning: CD45RA-negative fraction. The receptor's source is a young man in good health. Some clones in this sample may be carry-over from other donors' samples. This chain uses TRBV18 with TRBJ1-3; 10 nucleotides align to TRBD1. CDR3 sequence reads: CASVRDRGSGNTIYF. The CDR3 DNA sequence: TGTGCCAGCGTAAGGGACAGGGGCTCTGGAAACACCATATATTTT.